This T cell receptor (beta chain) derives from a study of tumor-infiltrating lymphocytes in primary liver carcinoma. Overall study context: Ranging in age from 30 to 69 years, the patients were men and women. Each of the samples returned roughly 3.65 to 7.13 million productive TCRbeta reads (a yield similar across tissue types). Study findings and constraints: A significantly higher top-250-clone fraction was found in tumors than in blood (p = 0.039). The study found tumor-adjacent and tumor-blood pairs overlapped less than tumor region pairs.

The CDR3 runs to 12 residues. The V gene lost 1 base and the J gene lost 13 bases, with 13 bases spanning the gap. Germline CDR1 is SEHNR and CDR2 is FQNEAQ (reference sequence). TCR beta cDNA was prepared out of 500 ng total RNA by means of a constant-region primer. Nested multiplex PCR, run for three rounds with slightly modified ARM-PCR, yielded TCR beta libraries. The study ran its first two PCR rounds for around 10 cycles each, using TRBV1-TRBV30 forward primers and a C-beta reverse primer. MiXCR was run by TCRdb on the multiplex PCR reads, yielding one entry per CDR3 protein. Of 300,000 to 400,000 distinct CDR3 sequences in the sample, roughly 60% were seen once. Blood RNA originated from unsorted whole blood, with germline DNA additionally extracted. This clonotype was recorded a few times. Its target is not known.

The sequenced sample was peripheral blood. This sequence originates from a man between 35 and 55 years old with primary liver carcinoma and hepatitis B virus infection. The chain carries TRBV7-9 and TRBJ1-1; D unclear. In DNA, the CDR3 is TGTGCCAGCAGCTTAGGGGCCGTCGATGGTTTCTTT. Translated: CASSLGAVDGFF.